The 12 T cell receptor beta chains below were found in one sample sequenced in a study of blood T cell repertoires in COVID-19 (TCRdb year 2020). The method behind the library was the immunoSEQ multiplex PCR assay. In its TCRdb copy, this immuneACCESS table keeps in-frame sequences only and misses some clones. Where compared with another copy, unresolved V genes explain less than half of these, and the others have no known cause. Counted in this sample were about 100,000 clones; 88% of them appeared once. Under 5.5% of the sample rests with the top ten. The source material was peripheral blood. These receptors were taken from a human donor in a cohort sampled during active COVID-19.

V gene TRBV7-2 combines with J gene TRBJ2-3, with 7 nucleotides matching TRBD2. There are 18 residues in the CDR3. J gave up 0 bases and V 2 bases, and 11 bases lay outside the gene matches. CDR1 is SGHTA and CDR2 is FQGNSA in the germline V gene. CDR3 in amino acids: CASSLRRGTDESTDTQYF. Written as DNA, the CDR3 is TGTGCCAGCAGCTTAAGGCGGGGGACGGATGAAAGCACAGATACGCAGTATTTT.

The J gene is TRBJ2-4, the V gene TRBV5-1; 8 bases align to TRBD1. J was trimmed by 2 bases and V by 7 bases; bases with no gene match: 17. The germline gives CDR1 SGHRS, CDR2 YFSETQ. This CDR3 contains 18 residues. CDR3 amino acids: CASSWGGQGVRPKNIQYF. The CDR3 nucleotides read TGCGCCAGCTCCTGGGGAGGACAGGGCGTCCGACCCAAAAACATTCAGTACTTC.

This chain joins TRBV7-2 and TRBJ2-6; 7 bases match TRBD1. With V trimmed by 5 bases and J by 4 bases, 5 bases remained unmatched. Germline CDR1 SGHTA, CDR2 FQGNSA. The CDR3 extends over 15 amino acids. CDR3 DNA sequence: TGTGCCAGCAGCCCAAGGGGGCCCGGGGCCAACGTCCTGACTTTC. This translates into CASSPRGPGANVLTF.

This chain links TRBV7-2 with TRBJ2-3; 12 nucleotides match TRBD2. This CDR3 comprises 16 residues. Germline CDR1 and CDR2: SGHTA and FQGNSA. V trimming: 4 bases; J trimming: 1 base; junction bases outside the gene matches: 3. The CDR3 bases are TGTGCCAGCAGCTCTCTAGCGGGAGGGGGCACAGATACGCAGTATTTT. The encoded protein is CASSSLAGGGTDTQYF.

J is TRBJ1-1 and V is TRBV10-2, with D possibly being TRBD1 (5 bases). Trimming stripped 0 bases from V and 0 bases from J, with 11 bases between. CDR3 size: 16 residues. The V gene's germline CDR1 is WSHSY and CDR2 SAAADI. CDR3 DNA: TGCGCCAGCAGTGAGTCGCGGGGGTACTTGAACACTGAAGCTTTCTTT. Its protein is CASSESRGYLNTEAFF.

This clone was observed a few times. This chain links TRBV19 with TRBJ1-5; possible D gene TRBD1, 5 bases. Germline V gene sequence: CDR1 LNHDA, CDR2 SQIVND (reference sequence). The CDR3 contains 17 residues. The V end was cut by 3 bases, the J end by 1 base, with 16 bases between. CDR3 DNA sequence: TGTGCCAGTAGTATTTTGGGTGGGACTCGGAGCAATCAGCCCCAGCATTTT. Protein sequence: CASSILGGTRSNQPQHF. The variable domain in full, completed from reference TRBV19 and TRBJ1-5, reads DGGITQSPKYLFRKEGQNVTLSCEQNLNHDAMYWYRQDPGQGLRLIYYSQIVNDFQKGDIAEGYSVSREKKESFPLTVTSAQKNPTAFYLCASSILGGTRSNQPQHFGDGTRLSIL.

The CDR3 DNA sequence: TGCGCCAGCAGCCAAGGTCACAGGTACACTGAAGCTTTCTTT. Translating it yields CASSQGHRYTEAFF. The genes are TRBV4-3 and TRBJ1-1; a weak D match, TRBD1 (5 bases). This CDR3 is built from 14 residues. The V end was cut by 1 base, the J end by 3 bases, with 9 bases between. Per the germline V gene, CDR1 is LGHNA and CDR2 is YSLEER.

This clone turned up a few times. The genes are TRBV5-4 and TRBJ1-6; D perhaps matches TRBD1 (5 bases). CDR1 and CDR2 (germline): SGHNT, YYREEE (reference sequence). Between the trimmed V and J ends, which lost 0 bases and 6 bases, there was a span of 10 bases. There are 15 residues in the CDR3. The CDR3 region is CASSLVRGINSPLHF. The CDR3 DNA follows: TGTGCCAGCAGCTTGGTAAGGGGTATTAATTCACCCCTCCACTTT.

This clone was observed a single time. The DNA for the CDR3 is TGCGCCAGCAGCGCCGGGACAGGGGGCATTGCTTTCTACGAGCAGTACTTC. Its translation: CASSAGTGGIAFYEQYF. The chain recombines TRBV4-3 with TRBJ2-7; 12 bases are shared with TRBD1. Germline lookup yields CDR1 LGHNA and CDR2 YSLEER. Trimming cost V 5 bases and J 3 bases; bases outside gene matches: 11. The CDR3 extends over 17 amino acids.

This rearrangement joins TRBV6-5 to TRBJ2-2; weak D call: TRBD1 (6 bases). The germline V and J ends were trimmed by 6 bases and 4 bases, with 12 bases remaining between them. CDR1 and CDR2 (germline): MNHEY, SVGAGI. This CDR3 has 14 residues. CDR3 sequence reads: CASREARGTGELFF. The CDR3 DNA reads as TGTGCCAGCAGGGAGGCCAGGGGCACCGGGGAGCTGTTTTTT.

J is TRBJ2-4 and V is TRBV4-1, with D possibly TRBD1 on 8 matching bases. The CDR3 is 19 residues long. Germline V gene lookup returns CDR1 MGHRA and CDR2 YSYEKL. Trimming took off 0 bases at V and 3 bases at J, with 21 bases between the two ends. The CDR3 coding sequence is TGCGCCAGCAGCCAAGATCTTACGCGGACAGGGAGGGTCAAAAACATTCAGTACTTC. It translates to CASSQDLTRTGRVKNIQYF.

The chain couples TRBV25-1 to TRBJ2-2; D is possibly TRBD2 (8 bases). Trimming took 1 base from V and 5 from J, leaving 17 bases between them. From germline, CDR1 is MGHDK and CDR2 SYGVNS. The CDR3 totals 17 residues. The CDR3 reads CASSEWGQPGGTGELFF. DNA of the CDR3: TGTGCCAGCAGTGAATGGGGACAGCCGGGAGGGACCGGGGAGCTGTTTTTT.